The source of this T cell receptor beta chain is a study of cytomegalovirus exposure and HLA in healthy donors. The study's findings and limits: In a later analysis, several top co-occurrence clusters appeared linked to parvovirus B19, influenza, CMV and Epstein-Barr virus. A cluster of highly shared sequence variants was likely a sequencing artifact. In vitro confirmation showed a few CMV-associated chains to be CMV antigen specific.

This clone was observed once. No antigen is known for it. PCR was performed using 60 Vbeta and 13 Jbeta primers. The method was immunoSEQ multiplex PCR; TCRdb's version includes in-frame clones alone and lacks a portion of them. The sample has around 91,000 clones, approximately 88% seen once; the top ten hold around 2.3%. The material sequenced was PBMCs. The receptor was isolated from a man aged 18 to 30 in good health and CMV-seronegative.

The CDR3, as DNA: TGTGCCAGCATCAGGACAGGGTCCACTGAAGCTTTCTTT. Protein product: CASIRTGSTEAFF. The J gene is TRBJ1-1, the V gene TRBV6-1; 8 nucleotides agree with TRBD1. Trimming removed 7 bases from V and 4 bases from J; junction bases left unmatched: 5. There are 13 residues in the CDR3. Germline V lookup: CDR1 MNHNS, CDR2 SASEGT.